This TCR beta chain was identified during a study of shared clonotypes between healthy human individuals. Study results and caveats: Although depth was large, rarefaction showed that sequencing of the sorted subsets was incomplete.

A remark on this clone: Its antigen is as yet unknown. The same CDR3 can be traced to other DNA sequences in this sample.

Some clones are missing from TCRdb's copy, which holds only in-frame ones; the method was immunoSEQ multiplex PCR. The sample carries millions of clones, around nine tenths recorded once. J was trimmed by 3 bases and V by 0 bases; bases with no gene match: 2. The germline V gene has CDR1 SGHRS and CDR2 YFSETQ. This CDR3 comprises 15 residues. This chain links TRBV5-1 with TRBJ2-2; 7 bases are a match to TRBD1. What was sequenced was naive CD4+ T cells sorted from blood. As for subset: CD45RA+ positively selected. The TCR comes from a man aged 18-30 years in good health. The CDR3 region is CASSLAGTDTGELFF. CDR3 DNA sequence: TGCGCCAGCAGCTTGGCCGGGACAGACACCGGGGAGCTGTTTTTT.